A selection of T cell receptor beta chains follows, all from one sample in a study of human thymus T cells. Some clones are missing from TCRdb's copy, which holds only in-frame ones; the method was immunoSEQ multiplex PCR. The sample lists tens of thousands of clones, approximately 93% occurring once. Material for sequencing was blood. All receptors come from a boy under two years old with a congenital heart defect but otherwise immunologically healthy. Each CDR3 is given with its conserved first and last residue. Fields, in order: clone size, J gene, V gene, D gene, CDR3 DNA, CDR3 protein. D genes are given only for firm matches. A row's size may be missing; if present it is once, few, many or a size class.

clone size: NA; J gene: TRBJ1-5; V gene: TRBV11-2; D gene: TRBD1; CDR3 DNA: TGTGCCAGCAGCTCAGGGGGGGGCAATCAGCCCCAGCATTTT; CDR3 protein: CASSSGGGNQPQHF
clone size: NA; J gene: TRBJ1-4; V gene: TRBV4-3; D gene: NA; CDR3 DNA: TGCGCCAGCAGCCAGGCGAGACACAGAACCTCAACTAATGAAAAACTGTTTTTT; CDR3 protein: CASSQARHRTSTNEKLFF
clone size: NA; J gene: TRBJ2-7; V gene: TRBV28; D gene: TRBD1; CDR3 DNA: TGTGCCAGCAGTTTACCCTCTGGACAGGTCCTCTCCTACGAGCAGTACTTC; CDR3 protein: CASSLPSGQVLSYEQYF
clone size: NA; J gene: TRBJ2-1; V gene: TRBV7-6; D gene: TRBD2; CDR3 DNA: TGTGCCAGCAGCTTAGTATGGCTAGCGGGTGCCGTAGGTGAGCAGTTCTTC; CDR3 protein: CASSLVWLAGAVGEQFF
clone size: NA; J gene: TRBJ1-2; V gene: TRBV5-1; D gene: TRBD1; CDR3 DNA: TGCGCCAGCAGCCCGAACCCAAGACAGGGCAAAGGCTACACCTTC; CDR3 protein: CASSPNPRQGKGYTF
clone size: once; J gene: TRBJ1-1; V gene: TRBV10-1; D gene: NA; CDR3 DNA: TGCGCCAGCAGCCCCAGGGACAACACTGAAGCTTTCTTT; CDR3 protein: CASSPRDNTEAFF
clone size: NA; J gene: TRBJ2-1; V gene: TRBV10-1; D gene: TRBD1; CDR3 DNA: TGCGCCAGCAGTGAGGACAGGGGATATGAGCAGTTCTTC; CDR3 protein: CASSEDRGYEQFF
clone size: once; J gene: TRBJ1-3; V gene: TRBV15; D gene: TRBD1; CDR3 DNA: TGTGCCACCAGCAGGCCTCCGGGACAGGGACTTACAGGAAACACCATATATTTT; CDR3 protein: CATSRPPGQGLTGNTIYF
clone size: NA; J gene: TRBJ2-3; V gene: TRBV19; D gene: NA; CDR3 DNA: TGTGCCAGTATCAGGTCAGGCACAGATACGCAGTATTTT; CDR3 protein: CASIRSGTDTQYF
clone size: NA; J gene: TRBJ1-2; V gene: TRBV5-1; D gene: NA; CDR3 DNA: TGCGCCAGCAGCTTGGAAGGGTTGGGTGGCTACACCTTC; CDR3 protein: CASSLEGLGGYTF
clone size: NA; J gene: TRBJ2-5; V gene: TRBV30; D gene: NA; CDR3 DNA: TGTGCCTGGAGTGTAATGGGCGGGGCGACACAAGAGACCCAGTACTTC; CDR3 protein: CAWSVMGGATQETQYF
clone size: NA; J gene: TRBJ2-3; V gene: TRBV5-1; D gene: TRBD2; CDR3 DNA: TGCGCCAGCAGCTTGCTAGCGGGTAGCACAGATACGCAGTATTTT; CDR3 protein: CASSLLAGSTDTQYF
clone size: NA; J gene: TRBJ1-4; V gene: TRBV5-4; D gene: TRBD1; CDR3 DNA: TGTGCCAGCAGCTTGAGAACAGGGGGGAATGAAAAACTGTTTTTT; CDR3 protein: CASSLRTGGNEKLFF
clone size: NA; J gene: TRBJ2-7; V gene: TRBV5-1; D gene: NA; CDR3 DNA: TGCGCCAGCAGCCGGCACAGGGAGGATTGGAGACCCTACGAGCAGTACTTC; CDR3 protein: CASSRHREDWRPYEQYF
clone size: NA; J gene: TRBJ2-3; V gene: TRBV5-1; D gene: TRBD2; CDR3 DNA: TGCGCCAGCAGCCTGACTAGCGGGGGCACAGATACGCAGTATTTT; CDR3 protein: CASSLTSGGTDTQYF
clone size: NA; J gene: TRBJ2-7; V gene: TRBV1; D gene: NA; CDR3 DNA: TGCACCAGCGGACTCTACGAGCAGTACTTC; CDR3 protein: CTSGLYEQYF
clone size: NA; J gene: TRBJ2-1; V gene: TRBV4-3; D gene: TRBD2; CDR3 DNA: TGCGCCAGCAGCCAAGTATCTCCTAGCGGGGGGGCCTGGAATGAGCAGTTCTTC; CDR3 protein: CASSQVSPSGGAWNEQFF
clone size: once; J gene: TRBJ2-4; V gene: TRBV5-1; D gene: NA; CDR3 DNA: TGCGCCAGCAGCCCCGGGACAGCCAAAAACATTCAGTACTTC; CDR3 protein: CASSPGTAKNIQYF
clone size: NA; J gene: TRBJ1-2; V gene: TRBV2; D gene: TRBD1; CDR3 DNA: TGTGCCAGCAGGATGGGACAGGGTCATAACTATGGCTACACCTTC; CDR3 protein: CASRMGQGHNYGYTF
clone size: NA; J gene: TRBJ2-5; V gene: TRBV6-1; D gene: NA; CDR3 DNA: TGTGCAATCTCGAAGGGGGGCCCAGAGACCCAGTACTTC; CDR3 protein: CAISKGGPETQYF
clone size: NA; J gene: TRBJ2-3; V gene: TRBV4-2; D gene: TRBD2; CDR3 DNA: TGTGCCAGCAGCCAGTTTCGGCTAGCGGGGGGGCCTAGCACAGATACGCAGTATTTT; CDR3 protein: CASSQFRLAGGPSTDTQYF
clone size: once; J gene: TRBJ2-3; V gene: TRBV4-2; D gene: TRBD2; CDR3 DNA: TGTGCCAGCAGCCAAGGCGGGGGGGGAGATACGCAGTATTTT; CDR3 protein: CASSQGGGGDTQYF
clone size: NA; J gene: TRBJ1-1; V gene: TRBV11-3; D gene: NA; CDR3 DNA: TGTGCCAGCAGCTTGGGGGCCAGGGACACTGAAGCTTTCTTT; CDR3 protein: CASSLGARDTEAFF
clone size: NA; J gene: TRBJ1-1; V gene: TRBV12-5; D gene: NA; CDR3 DNA: TGTGCTAGTGGTTTGGGGGCTTTCTTT; CDR3 protein: CASGLGAFF
clone size: once; J gene: TRBJ2-3; V gene: TRBV19; D gene: NA; CDR3 DNA: TGTGCCAGTAGACAGGGGCGGGATCGCACAGATACGCAGTATTTT; CDR3 protein: CASRQGRDRTDTQYF
clone size: NA; J gene: TRBJ1-5; V gene: TRBV6-1; D gene: NA; CDR3 DNA: TGTGCCAGCAGTTCGGCCGGGACACTTAATCAGCCCCAGCATTTT; CDR3 protein: CASSSAGTLNQPQHF
clone size: NA; J gene: TRBJ2-1; V gene: TRBV5-1; D gene: TRBD2; CDR3 DNA: TGCGCCAGCAGCTTGGCGAGCGGGGGGTACAATGAGCAGTTCTTC; CDR3 protein: CASSLASGGYNEQFF
clone size: once; J gene: TRBJ1-4; V gene: TRBV6-6; D gene: NA; CDR3 DNA: TGTGCCAGCAGCTCCGGGATAGGTGGCGAAAAACTGTTTTTT; CDR3 protein: CASSSGIGGEKLFF
clone size: NA; J gene: TRBJ2-5; V gene: TRBV7-2; D gene: TRBD1; CDR3 DNA: TGTGCCAGCAGCCCTGGACAGGGGGCCAAAGAGACCCAGTACTTC; CDR3 protein: CASSPGQGAKETQYF
clone size: NA; J gene: TRBJ1-2; V gene: TRBV30; D gene: TRBD1; CDR3 DNA: TGTGCCTGGACCCTGGACAGGACCAACGGCTACACCTTC; CDR3 protein: CAWTLDRTNGYTF
clone size: once; J gene: TRBJ2-2; V gene: TRBV5-1; D gene: TRBD2; CDR3 DNA: TGCGCCAGCAGCCCGCGGGGGGGCCGGAACACCGGGGAGCTGTTTTTT; CDR3 protein: CASSPRGGRNTGELFF
clone size: NA; J gene: TRBJ1-2; V gene: TRBV5-1; D gene: TRBD1; CDR3 DNA: TGCGCCAGCAGCTTAGCGGGACAGGGGAGCCTCTACTTC; CDR3 protein: CASSLAGQGSLYF
clone size: NA; J gene: TRBJ1-6; V gene: TRBV6-5; D gene: TRBD1; CDR3 DNA: TGTGCCAGCACCAGACAGGGGAATTCACCCCTCCACTTT; CDR3 protein: CASTRQGNSPLHF
clone size: NA; J gene: TRBJ2-7; V gene: TRBV4-3; D gene: TRBD2; CDR3 DNA: TGCGCCAGCAGCCAGGGACTAGCGGGGGGCCAGGACGAGCAGTACTTC; CDR3 protein: CASSQGLAGGQDEQYF
clone size: NA; J gene: TRBJ1-1; V gene: TRBV5-1; D gene: NA; CDR3 DNA: TGCGCCAGCAGCTTGGTGCCGAACACTGAAGCTTTCTTT; CDR3 protein: CASSLVPNTEAFF
clone size: NA; J gene: TRBJ2-7; V gene: TRBV6-5; D gene: NA; CDR3 DNA: TGTGCCAGCAGTTACTCGCAGGGGACCTACGAGCAGTACTTC; CDR3 protein: CASSYSQGTYEQYF
clone size: NA; J gene: TRBJ1-3; V gene: TRBV30; D gene: NA; CDR3 DNA: TGTGCCTGGAGAAGTTTTCAGGGGTTTGGAAACACCATATATTTT; CDR3 protein: CAWRSFQGFGNTIYF
clone size: NA; J gene: TRBJ2-7; V gene: TRBV15; D gene: NA; CDR3 DNA: TGTGCCACCAGCAGGGATACAGGGTCCCGCGAGCAGTACTTC; CDR3 protein: CATSRDTGSREQYF
clone size: NA; J gene: TRBJ2-3; V gene: TRBV30; D gene: NA; CDR3 DNA: TGTGCCTGGAGTGTTTTTGGACGGTCAACAGATACGCAGTATTTT; CDR3 protein: CAWSVFGRSTDTQYF
clone size: NA; J gene: TRBJ1-1; V gene: TRBV5-6; D gene: NA; CDR3 DNA: TGTGCCAGCAGCTTGGCCAAGGGGAAGACTGAAGCTTTCTTT; CDR3 protein: CASSLAKGKTEAFF
clone size: once; J gene: TRBJ1-6; V gene: TRBV4-2; D gene: TRBD1; CDR3 DNA: TGTGCCAGCAGCCTGGACAGGGGGAGAACACCCCTCCACTTT; CDR3 protein: CASSLDRGRTPLHF
clone size: NA; J gene: TRBJ2-7; V gene: TRBV5-6; D gene: NA; CDR3 DNA: TGTGCCAGCAGCCTACCCGGGACTCAGTTATACGAGCAGTACTTC; CDR3 protein: CASSLPGTQLYEQYF
clone size: NA; J gene: TRBJ2-5; V gene: TRBV7-2; D gene: NA; CDR3 DNA: TGTGCCAGCAGCTTAGCGCGTCGAGGGGAGACCCAGTACTTC; CDR3 protein: CASSLARRGETQYF
clone size: NA; J gene: TRBJ2-3; V gene: TRBV18; D gene: NA; CDR3 DNA: TGTGCCAGCTCACCCAGCGGAGTGGGGGGCGCAGATACGCAGTATTTT; CDR3 protein: CASSPSGVGGADTQYF
clone size: NA; J gene: TRBJ1-3; V gene: TRBV28; D gene: NA; CDR3 DNA: TGTGCCAGCAGCGGGAAAGGAGTCTCTGGAAACACCATATATTTT; CDR3 protein: CASSGKGVSGNTIYF
clone size: NA; J gene: TRBJ1-3; V gene: TRBV19; D gene: NA; CDR3 DNA: TGTGCCAGTAGTAGGGGGACATCGTACTCTGGAAACACCATATATTTT; CDR3 protein: CASSRGTSYSGNTIYF
clone size: NA; J gene: TRBJ1-2; V gene: TRBV5-1; D gene: TRBD1; CDR3 DNA: TGCGCCAGCAGCTCCCAGGGACAGGTGAACTATGGCTACACCTTC; CDR3 protein: CASSSQGQVNYGYTF
clone size: NA; J gene: TRBJ2-7; V gene: TRBV6-5; D gene: NA; CDR3 DNA: TGTGCCAGCAGCCCGGTGGCAGGGTCCTACGAGCAGTACTTC; CDR3 protein: CASSPVAGSYEQYF
clone size: NA; J gene: TRBJ2-1; V gene: TRBV11-2; D gene: TRBD2; CDR3 DNA: TGTGCCAGCAGCTTTCTGAGCGGGGGGGCCTACAATGAGCAGTTCTTC; CDR3 protein: CASSFLSGGAYNEQFF